This section outlines one TCR beta chain sequence together with its context. Its antigen is undetermined. The data are from a study of shared clonotypes between healthy human individuals. In the study's own analysis: Filtering differed, since immunoSEQ gave only junction sequences and no quality scores. TCRdb keeps only in-frame clones here, not all; method: immunoSEQ multiplex PCR. V, J and clone size reflect that table, while D and trimming were determined from the DNA. The sample has over 850,000 clones, more than 75% seen once; the top ten hold around 0.6%. General observations from the study: The study found lower generation probabilities in non-shared clonotypes than in those shared by all four donors.

Looked up from germline, CDR1 is SGHNT and CDR2 is YENEEA. CDR3 size: 14 residues. Trimming cost V 5 bases and J 6 bases, with 14 bases left between them. The healthy adult donors were HIV-negative and reported no recent acute infections or vaccinations. The chain is built from TRBV11-3 and TRBJ2-1; no definite D call. This clonotype originated in a man aged 18 to 29 in good health. Some clones in this sample may be carry-over from other donors' samples. Sequenced input: memory CD4+ T cells from PBMCs. Subset of the sample: CD45RA-negative fraction. The CDR3 DNA reads as TGTGCCAGCAGCGCCGCTGTAGGACGCAATGAGCAGTTCTTC. This gives the protein CASSAAVGRNEQFF.